Listed below are T cell receptor beta chains from one sample, sequenced in a study of technical replicates of blood from a handful of donors. Assay: immunoSEQ multiplex PCR; the TCRdb copy retains only in-frame clones and omits some. The sample has tens of thousands of clones; just under 97% are singletons. Sequences were obtained from T cells isolated from PBMCs. These receptors were obtained from a human donor in good health. The CDR3 runs from the conserved cysteine through the conserved F or W. A D gene is named only where the DNA matches it firmly. Size values are once, few and many counts, or a class for expanded clones, and some rows have none.

d_gene | j_gene | abundance | v_gene | CDR3aa | CDR3nt
TRBD1 | TRBJ2-7 | once | TRBV6-5 | CASSYSGTGLEQYF | TGTGCCAGCAGTTACTCCGGGACAGGGCTAGAGCAGTACTTC
TRBD1 | TRBJ2-1 | once | TRBV6-1 | CASRSRQGEYEQFF | TGTGCCAGCAGGTCGAGACAGGGGGAGTATGAGCAGTTCTTC
TRBD1 | TRBJ1-2 | - | TRBV30 | CAWSVGLGQGGRGYGYTF | TGTGCCTGGAGTGTAGGATTGGGACAGGGGGGCAGGGGCTATGGCTACACCTTC
- | TRBJ1-5 | - | TRBV7-2 | CASSPVGGPNQPQHF | TGTGCCAGCAGCCCTGTGGGGGGGCCCAATCAGCCCCAGCATTTT
- | TRBJ1-1 | - | TRBV29-1 | CSVDHDAGNTEAFF | TGCAGCGTTGACCACGACGCGGGGAACACTGAAGCTTTCTTT
- | TRBJ1-5 | - | TRBV5-6 | CASSSIGQPQHF | TGTGCCAGCAGCTCAATCGGTCAGCCCCAGCATTTT
TRBD2 | TRBJ2-5 | - | TRBV5-1 | CASSLESSGGLQETQYF | TGCGCCAGCAGCTTGGAGTCTAGCGGGGGGCTCCAAGAGACCCAGTACTTC
- | TRBJ2-7 | - | TRBV9 | CASSVNSGLQEQYF | TGTGCCAGCAGCGTTAACTCAGGGCTTCAGGAGCAGTACTTC
- | TRBJ1-4 | once | TRBV6-1 | CASSEIEGSANEKLFF | TGTGCCAGCAGTGAAATAGAGGGCAGCGCCAATGAAAAACTGTTTTTT
- | TRBJ2-7 | - | TRBV28 | CASSSSGQGTLSGQYF | -
- | TRBJ2-7 | - | TRBV27 | CASRPFSGTVIYEQYF | TGTGCCAGCAGGCCTTTCTCCGGGACTGTGATCTACGAGCAGTACTTC
- | TRBJ2-5 | - | TRBV6-4 | CASSMSRAQYF | TGTGCCAGCAGTATGTCCCGGGCCCAGTACTTC
- | TRBJ1-1 | - | TRBV9 | CASSVTRDTGTEAFF | TGTGCCAGCAGCGTCACACGGGACACGGGGACTGAAGCTTTCTTT
- | TRBJ1-1 | - | TRBV14 | CASSQESGWEEEYTEAFF | TGTGCCAGCAGCCAAGAATCGGGATGGGAAGAGGAATACACTGAAGCTTTCTTT
- | TRBJ2-5 | - | TRBV4-1 | CASSLLNRGQETQYF | TGCGCCAGCAGCCTACTAAACCGGGGTCAAGAGACCCAGTACTTC
- | TRBJ2-7 | - | TRBV28 | CASDDRSSYEQYF | TGTGCCAGCGATGACCGGAGCTCCTACGAGCAGTACTTC
- | TRBJ1-5 | once | TRBV19 | CASSTDHRNQPQHF | TGTGCCAGTAGTACAGATCACAGGAATCAGCCCCAGCATTTT
- | TRBJ1-1 | - | TRBV5-1 | CASSPDRLAMNTEAFF | TGCGCCAGCAGCCCAGACAGGTTAGCTATGAACACTGAAGCTTTCTTT
- | TRBJ2-1 | - | TRBV21-1 | CASPEKGLAVNEQFF | TGTGCCAGCCCGGAAAAGGGACTAGCGGTCAATGAGCAGTTCTTC
- | TRBJ2-1 | - | TRBV6-5 | CASRGGINEQFF | TGTGCCAGCAGGGGGGGTATTAATGAGCAGTTCTTC
TRBD1 | TRBJ1-5 | - | TRBV6-5 | CASKGQGAGNQPQHF | TGTGCCAGCAAGGGACAGGGGGCGGGAAATCAGCCCCAGCATTTT
- | TRBJ2-5 | - | TRBV7-6 | CASSPRPTGQETQYF | TGTGCCAGCAGCCCGCGTCCGACAGGACAAGAGACCCAGTACTTC
- | TRBJ1-1 | once | TRBV19 | CASSIAVNTEAFF | TGTGCCAGTAGTATAGCAGTGAACACTGAAGCTTTCTTT
TRBD2 | TRBJ2-5 | - | TRBV5-6 | CASSFGVYRSGGKETQYF | TGTGCCAGCAGCTTCGGGGTTTATCGTAGCGGGGGGAAAGAGACCCAGTACTTC
- | TRBJ2-7 | once | TRBV28 | CASSPVKSGLQSGKSYEQYF | TGTGCCAGCAGTCCTGTAAAGTCGGGACTCCAGTCGGGGAAGAGCTACGAGCAGTACTTC
TRBD2 | TRBJ2-5 | - | TRBV5-6 | CASSRGGETQYF | TGTGCCAGCTCCCGGGGGGGAGAGACCCAGTACTTC
TRBD1 | TRBJ1-1 | - | TRBV5-6 | CASSAQGAGGTEAFF | TGTGCCAGCAGCGCCCAGGGGGCCGGAGGCACTGAAGCTTTCTTT
TRBD2 | TRBJ2-1 | - | TRBV27 | CASSSLAGGGTDEQFF | TGTGCCAGCAGTTCTCTAGCGGGAGGGGGTACGGATGAGCAGTTCTTC
- | TRBJ2-1 | - | TRBV6-6 | CASKGNNEQFF | TGTGCCAGCAAGGGGAACAATGAGCAGTTCTTC
TRBD2 | TRBJ2-5 | - | TRBV5-4 | CASSWGLAGQETQYF | TGTGCCAGCAGCTGGGGACTAGCGGGCCAAGAGACCCAGTACTTC
TRBD1 | TRBJ1-5 | once | TRBV19 | CASSTLGQGFSQPQHF | TGTGCCAGTAGTACCCTCGGACAGGGCTTTAGTCAGCCCCAGCATTTT
TRBD1 | TRBJ2-5 | - | TRBV29-1 | CSVEGVGDRGGWQETQYF | TGCAGCGTTGAGGGGGTCGGGGACAGGGGAGGATGGCAAGAGACCCAGTACTTC
- | TRBJ1-2 | - | TRBV30 | CAWSLNRGYTF | TGTGCCTGGAGTCTAAATCGTGGCTACACCTTC
- | TRBJ2-6 | - | TRBV5-5 | CASSLGGAPNVLTF | TGTGCCAGCAGCTTAGGGGGGGCACCCAACGTCCTGACTTTC
- | TRBJ1-4 | - | TRBV4-1 | CASSFTGTRFATNEKLFF | TGCGCCAGCAGCTTCACAGGGACCAGATTTGCAACTAATGAAAAACTGTTTTTT
- | TRBJ1-4 | - | TRBV27 | CASRDLGNEKLFF | TGTGCCAGCAGAGATCTCGGGAATGAAAAACTGTTTTTT
- | TRBJ1-2 | - | TRBV9 | CASSVNLANYGYTF | TGTGCCAGCAGCGTGAACCTAGCTAACTATGGCTACACCTTC
TRBD2 | TRBJ2-1 | - | TRBV25-1 | CASTSGGTYNEQFF | TGTGCCAGCACTTCGGGGGGGACTTACAATGAGCAGTTCTTC
- | TRBJ2-3 | once | TRBV28 | CASSLFIGGADTQYF | TGTGCCAGCAGCTTGTTTATCGGAGGCGCAGATACGCAGTATTTT
- | TRBJ2-3 | - | TRBV5-6 | CASSFHTDTQYF | TGTGCCAGCAGCTTCCATACAGATACGCAGTATTTT
- | TRBJ2-2 | - | TRBV28 | CASRLTGELFF | TGTGCCAGCAGACTTACCGGGGAGCTGTTTTTT
- | TRBJ2-7 | - | TRBV13 | CASSLNGYEQYF | TGTGCCAGCAGCTTAAACGGTTACGAGCAGTACTTC
- | TRBJ2-1 | - | TRBV11-1 | CASSLALGNEQFF | TGTGCCAGCAGCTTAGCCCTAGGTAATGAGCAGTTCTTC
TRBD1 | TRBJ1-3 | - | TRBV5-6 | CASSVQGAGNTIYF | TGTGCCAGCAGCGTACAGGGGGCCGGAAACACCATATATTTT
- | TRBJ2-7 | - | TRBV11-2 | CASSLDGGALFFYEQYF | TGTGCCAGCAGCCTAGATGGTGGAGCCTTATTTTTCTACGAGCAGTACTTC
TRBD2 | TRBJ2-2 | - | TRBV27 | CASSLFRLAGHTGELFF | TGTGCCAGCAGTTTATTTAGACTAGCGGGACACACCGGGGAGCTGTTTTTT
TRBD1 | TRBJ1-4 | - | TRBV10-3 | CAISGDSSGPNEKLFF | TGTGCCATCAGTGGGGACAGCTCTGGGCCTAATGAAAAACTGTTTTTT